This record looks at one TCR beta chain sequence and its context. No antigen is known for it. No base quality values were provided; no much bigger clone lies one nucleotide off. These data belong to a study of blood T cell repertoires in COVID-19 (TCRdb year 2020). For the study in its entirety: Collaborator samples came from the United States, Italy and Spain and covered acute and convalescent phases of COVID-19. The material from the prospective study consisted of cDNA or gDNA derived from T cells, B-cell-depleted T cells, or PBMCs. Deeply sampled blood TCRbeta repertoires from subjects exposed to, actively infected with, or recovered from COVID-19 were included in the dataset. The repertoires were made available in a free public database intended to serve as a resource for research on the immune response to SARS-CoV-2. The samples were drawn from two sources: the first 160 participants of the ongoing ImmuneRACE study, and 950 to 1,500 subjects contributed by 6 global collaborators. Sample metadata almost always included a de-identified subject ID, COVID-19 status, age in years and sex. Where available, HLA class I and class II types were obtained from metadata supplied by the sample provider rather than from assay-based typing. Overall study results and their limits: The amount of clinical and demographic metadata varied by source and participant and was provided uncurated.

TCRbeta CDR3 regions were amplified from genomic DNA using the immunoSEQ Assay, a bias-controlled multiplex PCR. Processing in the source paper ran as follows. The number of nucleated cells in each sample was estimated by amplification of reference gene primers within the assay. To quantify the absolute abundance of each unique TCRbeta CDR3 rearrangement, sequence reads were collapsed and filtered. For each sample, productive Simpson clonality was calculated as the square root of Simpson's diversity index over productive rearrangements. In TCRdb, the immuneACCESS table is reduced to in-frame sequences with V and J assigned. These tables do not hold every clone; where another copy was compared, an unresolved V gene accounts for under half, and the others remain unexplained. V and J calls and clone size are copied from that table; D and trimming were computed from the DNA. This sample comprises approximately 250,000 clones, 91% of them detected only once. Together, the top ten hold 2.5% to 3% of the sample.

The CDR3 contains 12 residues, cysteine and phenylalanine counted. Only the CDR3 region is kept as DNA, spanning 36 bases read in frame from base 1. CDR1 and CDR2 are drawn from the germline V gene (reference sequence): GTSNPN, SVGIG. Relative to germline, V is 7 bases shorter and J is 4 bases shorter, with 8 bases between their ends. Enrolling through a virtual design, the prospective study's participants ranged in age from roughly 18 to 90 years and lived across roughly 23 United States geographic areas. In the prospective study, participants were assigned to cohorts based on the clinical history participants reported in a screening survey and a study questionnaire. Exposed participants were defined as having been in contact with someone with a PCR-confirmed or clinician-diagnosed COVID-19 case within 2 weeks of study entry. Mobile phlebotomists in the prospective study collected whole blood, serum and a nasopharyngeal or oropharyngeal swab from every participant. Prospective study participants could optionally give additional blood draws and questionnaires over an approximately two-month period. Before DNA extraction, blood samples from the prospective study were shipped at room temperature or frozen.

The chain is made from TRBV30 and TRBJ1-6; a weak D assignment points to TRBD1 (6 bases agree). The origin of this receptor is a middle-aged man who had been exposed to COVID-19. Sequenced material: PBMCs or T cells enriched from blood (not recorded which). The CDR3 loop reads CASDSYNSPLHF. The DNA sequence follows: TGTGCCTCGGACAGTTATAATTCACCCCTCCACTTT.